These T cell receptor beta chains were read from a single sample in a study of cytomegalovirus exposure and HLA in healthy donors. Profiled with immunoSEQ multiplex PCR; TCRdb holds only in-frame clones, not every one. In the table there are roughly 150,000 clones, roughly 86% of which are singletons. The specimen was PBMCs. The receptors derive from a man between 18 and 35 years old in good health and CMV-seropositive. The CDR3 runs from the conserved cysteine through the conserved F or W. The D gene is left open where the match is weak. Size is stated for part of the rows, as once, few or many counts, or as a class when the clone is expanded.

>-|-|TRBJ1-1|TRBV11-2
CASSLSGTEAFF
TGTGCCAGCAGCTTATCGGGCACTGAAGCTTTCTTT
>TRBD1|-|TRBJ2-3|TRBV6-6
CASSYDRVVNTQYF
TGTGCCAGCAGTTACGACAGGGTGGTGAATACGCAGTATTTT
>TRBD1|few|TRBJ2-7|TRBV5-1
CASSRDRAGYEQYF
TGCGCCAGCAGCAGGGACAGGGCAGGCTACGAGCAGTACTTC
>-|few|TRBJ1-3|TRBV9
CASSVGDTSGNTIYF
TGTGCCAGCAGCGTAGGGGACACCTCTGGAAACACCATATATTTT
>-|-|TRBJ2-1|TRBV2
CASSNLGQNEQFF
TGTGCCAGCAGCAACTTGGGCCAGAATGAGCAGTTCTTC
>-|-|TRBJ1-3|TRBV2
CASSEALRRGPGNTIYF
TGTGCCAGCAGTGAAGCGCTTCGCAGGGGACCTGGAAACACCATATATTTT
>TRBD2|-|TRBJ2-3|TRBV4-1
CASSHAGAWGTDTQYF
TGCGCCAGCAGCCACGCGGGAGCGTGGGGCACAGATACGCAGTATTTT
>-|-|TRBJ2-7|TRBV6-1
CASSESGITYEQYF
TGTGCCAGCAGTGAAAGCGGTATAACCTACGAGCAGTACTTC
>TRBD1|few|TRBJ1-5|TRBV12-5
CASGLGQGVNQPQHF
TGTGCTAGTGGTTTGGGACAGGGTGTCAATCAGCCCCAGCATTTT
>-|-|TRBJ2-2|TRBV9
CASSPTGGAGGELFF
TGTGCCAGCAGCCCCACCGGAGGGGCTGGCGGGGAGCTGTTTTTT
>TRBD2|-|TRBJ2-2|TRBV9
CASSVVGLAESGELFF
TGTGCCAGCAGCGTAGTAGGACTAGCGGAGTCCGGGGAGCTGTTTTTT
>-|-|TRBJ2-2|TRBV18
CASSPGGDPGELFF
TGTGCCAGCTCACCAGGAGGGGACCCCGGGGAGCTGTTTTTT
>-|-|TRBJ1-4|TRBV6-1
CASSEGGVGEKLFF
TGTGCCAGCAGTGAAGGGGGGGTAGGGGAAAAACTGTTTTTT
>TRBD1|-|TRBJ1-1|TRBV5-1
CASSWTTGLPEAFF
TGCGCCAGCAGCTGGACGACAGGGTTACCTGAAGCTTTCTTT
>-|-|TRBJ2-1|TRBV30
CAWKQDRANEQFF
TGTGCCTGGAAACAGGACAGAGCAAATGAGCAGTTCTTC
>TRBD1|-|TRBJ2-6|TRBV19
CASRRTGTNSGANVLTF
TGTGCCAGTAGACGGACAGGGACAAACTCTGGGGCCAACGTCCTGACTTTC
>-|-|TRBJ1-2|TRBV28
CASSFFGAVGYGYTF
TGTGCCAGCAGTTTTTTTGGGGCGGTGGGCTATGGCTACACCTTC
>-|once|TRBJ1-1|TRBV7-6
CASSLTVRGLTEAFF
TGTGCCAGCAGCTTAACGGTCAGGGGATTAACTGAAGCTTTCTTT
>TRBD1|once|TRBJ1-5|TRBV19
CASAGQGGPQHF
TGTGCCAGTGCGGGACAGGGAGGGCCCCAGCATTTT
>-|-|TRBJ2-4|TRBV2
CASSLDYKNIQYF
TGTGCCAGCAGTCTGGACTATAAAAACATTCAGTACTTC
>TRBD2|-|TRBJ2-7|TRBV10-3
CAISEPGTSGVYEQYF
TGTGCCATCAGTGAGCCCGGGACTAGCGGGGTCTACGAGCAGTACTTC
>TRBD2|-|TRBJ2-1|TRBV6-4
CASSESLAGGGEQFF
TGTGCCAGCAGTGAATCCCTAGCGGGAGGGGGTGAGCAGTTCTTC
>TRBD2|-|TRBJ2-1|TRBV9
CASSPTTSGPGGAWNEQFF
TGTGCCAGCAGCCCTACGACTAGCGGGCCGGGAGGGGCGTGGAATGAGCAGTTCTTC
>TRBD2|-|TRBJ2-3|TRBV11-3
CASSLVLGGSETDTQYF
TGTGCCAGCAGCTTAGTTCTAGGCGGGAGTGAGACAGATACGCAGTATTTT
>-|once|TRBJ2-5|TRBV10-2
CASSELVRMGGQETQYF
TGCGCCAGCAGTGAGTTAGTCAGGATGGGGGGGCAGGAGACCCAGTACTTC
>-|-|TRBJ2-3|TRBV29-1
CSSQGNTDTQYF
TGCAGCTCCCAGGGCAACACAGATACGCAGTATTTT
>TRBD1|-|TRBJ2-7|TRBV29-1
CSVGDSQYF
TGCAGCGTTGGGGACAGTCAGTACTTC
>TRBD2|-|TRBJ2-2|TRBV9
CASSPGLVGELFF
TGTGCCAGCAGCCCCGGACTAGTCGGGGAGCTGTTTTTT
>-|-|TRBJ2-1|TRBV7-9
CASSSALSYNEQFF
TGTGCCAGCAGCTCAGCTCTCAGCTACAATGAGCAGTTCTTC
>TRBD1|-|TRBJ2-7|TRBV11-3
CASSLGTGPYEQYF
TGTGCCAGCAGCTTGGGGACAGGGCCCTACGAGCAGTACTTC
>TRBD2|once|TRBJ2-1|TRBV6-4
CASSDSGGSGSNEQFF
TGTGCCAGCAGTGACTCTGGTGGGAGCGGGAGCAATGAGCAGTTCTTC
>TRBD1|-|TRBJ1-2|TRBV27
CASSWGQGVNYGYTF
TGTGCCAGCAGTTGGGGACAGGGTGTTAACTATGGCTACACCTTC
>-|-|TRBJ2-7|TRBV27
CASSPTVTSSYEQYF
TGTGCCAGCAGTCCGACAGTAACGAGCTCCTACGAGCAGTACTTC
>-|few|TRBJ1-1|TRBV11-2
CASSLGATLNTEAFF
TGTGCCAGCAGCTTGGGGGCAACCCTGAACACTGAAGCTTTCTTT
>-|-|TRBJ1-1|TRBV29-1
CSVSVNTEAFF
TGCAGCGTCAGCGTGAACACTGAAGCTTTCTTT
>TRBD1|-|TRBJ2-5|TRBV5-6
CASSFGTGGRETQYF
TGTGCCAGCAGCTTTGGGACAGGGGGCAGAGAGACCCAGTACTTC
>TRBD2|-|TRBJ2-3|TRBV7-9
CASSFLGRVGSDTQYF
TGTGCCAGCAGCTTTCTTGGGAGGGTTGGGTCAGATACGCAGTATTTT
>-|once|TRBJ2-7|TRBV19
CASSIPGGTYEQYF
TGTGCCAGTAGTATACCAGGGGGGACCTACGAGCAGTACTTC
>-|-|TRBJ2-3|TRBV19
CASRKWESTDTQYF
TGTGCCAGTAGGAAGTGGGAGAGCACAGATACGCAGTATTTT
>-|-|TRBJ2-1|TRBV7-2
CASSLAGSWNEQFF
TGTGCCAGCAGCCTGGCGGGGAGTTGGAATGAGCAGTTCTTC
>TRBD1|-|TRBJ1-2|TRBV11-3
CASSLRRQGPLTNYGYTF
TGTGCCAGCAGCTTACGGCGACAGGGCCCCCTAACTAACTATGGCTACACCTTC
>-|-|TRBJ2-7|TRBV7-9
CASSLRDSYEQYF
TGTGCCAGCAGTCTCCGGGACTCCTACGAGCAGTACTTC
>TRBD1|-|TRBJ1-5|TRBV19
CASSVQGASNQPQHF
TGTGCCAGTAGTGTACAGGGGGCTAGCAATCAGCCCCAGCATTTT
>-|-|TRBJ2-5|TRBV4-2
CASSQDIGSTPSQETQYF
TGTGCCAGCAGCCAAGATATTGGTTCCACTCCTTCCCAAGAGACCCAGTACTTC
>TRBD2|-|TRBJ2-7|TRBV6-1
CASRSGGGSYEQYF
TGTGCCAGCAGATCGGGGGGAGGCTCCTACGAGCAGTACTTC
>TRBD1|-|TRBJ2-1|TRBV7-8
CASSLGGTGDDEQFF
TGTGCCAGCAGCTTAGGTGGGACAGGGGACGATGAGCAGTTCTTC
>-|-|TRBJ1-1|TRBV11-2
CASSLDRNTEAFF
TGTGCCAGCAGCTTAGATCGGAACACTGAAGCTTTCTTT
>TRBD1|-|TRBJ2-1|TRBV5-1
CASSVGQGYNEQFF
TGCGCCAGCAGCGTGGGACAGGGGTACAATGAGCAGTTCTTC
>-|few|TRBJ2-1|TRBV19
CASSMAVNNEQFF
TGTGCCAGTAGTATGGCAGTGAACAATGAGCAGTTCTTC
>TRBD1|few|TRBJ2-7|TRBV19
CASSIGTGPYEQYF
TGTGCCAGTAGTATCGGGACAGGGCCCTACGAGCAGTACTTC
>-|-|TRBJ2-3|TRBV19
CASSIGVRATDTQYF
TGTGCCAGTAGTATAGGGGTGCGGGCCACAGATACGCAGTATTTT
>TRBD2|-|TRBJ2-5|TRBV6-4
CASSDSTPVTSGEKQETQYF
TGTGCCAGCAGTGACTCGACCCCCGTGACTAGCGGGGAAAAACAAGAGACCCAGTACTTC
>TRBD1|-|TRBJ2-7|TRBV5-1
CASSSGQGFYEQYF
TGCGCCAGCAGCTCCGGACAGGGTTTCTACGAGCAGTACTTC